This T cell receptor (beta chain) appears in the sequencing data of a study of blood T cell repertoires in COVID-19. Study as a whole: Researchers got acute and convalescent COVID-19 samples from the United States, Italy and Spain. T cells, B-cell-depleted T cells, or PBMCs provided the cDNA or gDNA that served as material.

Measured with immunoSEQ multiplex PCR; TCRdb has only the in-frame clones, and not every one. The sample contains approximately 300,000 clones, about nine tenths of which appear only once. Followed over time, Seattle patients had been enrolled while infection was active. This CDR3 region has 15 residues. The germline V gene has CDR1 SGHAT and CDR2 FQNNGV. The V gene lost 5 bases and the J gene lost 8 bases, with 18 bases spanning the gap. Sequencing used peripheral blood. The chain links TRBV11-2 to TRBJ1-4; D might be TRBD1 (5 bases). This clonotype was sampled from a woman between 25 and 40 years old with COVID-19, enrolled during active disease. The CDR3 nucleotides are TGTGCCAGCAGCCCTCGACAGAGGACGCTGGAAAAACTGTTTTTT. The encoded protein is CASSPRQRTLEKLFF. The full variable domain, rest sourced from reference TRBV11-2 and TRBJ1-4, is EAGVAQSPRYKIIEKRQSVAFWCNPISGHATLYWYQQILGQGPKLLIQFQNNGVVDDSQLPKDRFSAERLKGVDSTLKIQPAKLEDSAVYLCASSPRQRTLEKLFFGSGTQLSVL.